This T cell receptor beta chain originates from a study of blood T cell repertoires in COVID-19. Sequenced by immunoSEQ multiplex PCR; TCRdb stores in-frame clones only, minus some. Counted here are under 350,000 clones, roughly 90% occurring once; the ten biggest clones make up roughly 1.9%. The sequence was collected from a woman aged 55-70 years who had recovered from COVID-19. The material sequenced was PBMCs or T cells enriched from blood (not recorded which).

Written as DNA, the CDR3 is TGTGCCAGCAGTGAAGGCGGGGCAGCAGGGGATACGCAGTATTTT. Its protein product is CASSEGGAAGDTQYF. This chain uses TRBV6-1 with TRBJ2-3; D is possibly TRBD2 (6 bases). Trimming left V 1 base short and J 6 bases short, with 14 bases between. CDR3 length: 15 residues. Germline CDR1 reads MNHNS; CDR2 reads SASEGT.